A selection of T cell receptor beta chains follows, all from one sample in a study of molecular identifiers for immune sequencing clone quantification. TCRdb passed the PCR reads through MiXCR, listing each CDR3 protein once. This table holds hundreds of thousands of distinct CDR3 sequences, 25% found once. The sequenced material came from naive CD8+ T cells from blood, with Jurkat cell RNA spiked in. The source of these receptors is a human donor in good health. Some libraries in this study had Jurkat cell RNA spiked in. The CDR3 runs from the conserved cysteine through the conserved F or W. The D gene is left open where the match is weak. Size tells how often a clone was seen (once, few, many) or the class of an expanded clone, and some rows leave it out.

few	TRBD1	TRBJ1-5	TRBV19	TGTGCCAGCAAAGGGACAGGGGGCGCGTCCAATCAGCCCCAGCATTTT	CASKGTGGASNQPQHF
.	.	TRBJ2-5	TRBV9	TGTGCCAGCAGCCTAGACGGATTCCAAGAGACCCAGTACTTC	CASSLDGFQETQYF
many	.	TRBJ1-3	TRBV28	TGTGCCAGCAGTTTAAACAGGGTAACCGGAAACACCATATATTTT	CASSLNRVTGNTIYF
.	.	TRBJ2-7	TRBV7-2	TGTGCCAGCAGCTTACCGGGAGCAGGGTACGAGCAGTACTTC	CASSLPGAGYEQYF
.	.	TRBJ2-3	TRBV14	TGTGCCAGCAGCTCCACCCGGGACCCCAGGGATACGCAGTATTTT	CASSSTRDPRDTQYF
.	.	TRBJ2-1	TRBV7-9	TGTGCCAGCAGCTCACCCCTAAGGGACTTCGGTGAGCAGTTCTTC	CASSSPLRDFGEQFF
many	.	TRBJ2-3	TRBV4-1	TGCGCCAGCAGCCAAGTCTCATCCGGGGTTCGTATGGATACGCAGTATTTT	CASSQVSSGVRMDTQYF
few	.	TRBJ2-6	TRBV27	TGTGCCAGCAGTTTTCACTCTGGGGCCAACGTCCTGACTTTC	CASSFHSGANVLTF
.	.	TRBJ1-5	TRBV19	TGTGCCAGTAGTATCTGGTCGACCAGGGAGCCCCAGCATTTT	CASSIWSTREPQHF
many	.	TRBJ2-3	TRBV6-1	TGTGCCAGCAGGCCAGTTTTGACAGATACGCAGTATTTT	CASRPVLTDTQYF
.	.	TRBJ1-1	TRBV19	TGTGCCAGTAGTATACATAACAGTGGAGACACTGAAGCTTTCTTT	CASSIHNSGDTEAFF
few	TRBD2	TRBJ2-2	TRBV12-3/TRBV12-4	TGTGCCAGCAGTACGACTAGCGGGGGGGCTGGGGAGCTGTTTTTT	CASSTTSGGAGELFF
few	.	TRBJ2-1	TRBV24-1	TGTGCCACCAGCCCTTACCCACAGGCTCTAGGCAATGAGCAGTTCTTC	CATSPYPQALGNEQFF
many	TRBD1	TRBJ2-6	TRBV27	TGTGCCAGCAGTTATACAGGGGTGCACTCTGGGGCCAACGTCCTGACTTTC	CASSYTGVHSGANVLTF
few	TRBD2	TRBJ2-7	TRBV9	TGTGCCAGCAGCGGCAGACTAGCGGGGGAGCAGTACTTC	CASSGRLAGEQYF
.	.	TRBJ1-2	TRBV3-1	TGTGCCAGCAGCCAAGATCTCCTGCCTTCTAACTATGGCTACACCTTC	CASSQDLLPSNYGYTF
many	.	TRBJ2-5	TRBV6-5	TGTGCCAGCAGCCCCGAGGGACCGACCCAAGAGACCCAGTACTTC	CASSPEGPTQETQYF